This TCR beta chain was observed in a study of blood T cell repertoires in COVID-19. Study context: T cells, B-cell-depleted T cells, or PBMCs provided the cDNA or gDNA that served as material.

The CDR3 totals 15 residues. Trimming cost V 2 bases and J 4 bases; bases outside gene matches: 4. In germline, CDR1 is SGHTA, CDR2 FQGNSA. As processed by the authors: Amplification with reference gene primers provided the estimates of nucleated cell counts. TCRdb's table, derived via immunoSEQ multiplex PCR, lists solely in-frame clones and lacks some. The V and J calls and the clone size are those of that table, but D and trimming were determined from the DNA. The sample records about 170,000 clones, 80% to 90% being singletons. Cohort assignment relied on participant-reported clinical history. This clone was picked up one time.

This TCR was recovered from a woman in her 50s in a cohort exposed to, infected with or recovered from COVID-19 (not recorded which). The V call is TRBV7-2, the J call TRBJ2-1; 8 nucleotides line up with TRBD2. Sequencing was performed on PBMCs or T cells enriched from blood (not recorded which). CDR3: CASSLLGGGYNEQFF. CDR3 nucleotides: TGTGCCAGCAGCTTATTGGGCGGGGGGTACAATGAGCAGTTCTTC.